This TCR beta chain was profiled in a study of vaccination and CD4 T cells after COVID-19. Oncomine TCR Beta short-read sequencing was applied to DNA from cultured CD4+ T cells. TCRdb reprocessed the PCR reads via MiXCR and lists one record per CDR3 protein. The sample carries under 13,000 distinct CDR3 sequences, around 23% recorded once. Treatment indicated: roughly nine-day PBMC culture with coronavirus spike peptide pools or control peptides (ViraFEST assay). Antigen-specific T cells were expanded with peptide pools by ViraFEST, and TCRs were then sequenced. This CDR3 comprises 17 residues. V lost 0 bases to trimming and J lost 1 base; unmatched junction nucleotides: 7. In germline, CDR1 is SEHNR, CDR2 FQNEAQ (reference sequence). Only a few counts were recorded for this clonotype. Its antigen is not identified.

This clonotype was obtained from a human donor who had recovered from COVID-19. The chain couples TRBV7-9 to TRBJ2-7; TRBD1 matches at 9 bases. The source was CD4+ T cells from blood, cultured in vitro, collected after SARS-CoV-2 vaccination. CDR3 in amino acids: CASSLAFAGTGSYEQYF. CDR3 coding DNA: TGTGCCAGCAGCTTAGCCTTTGCCGGGACAGGGTCCTACGAGCAGTACTTC.